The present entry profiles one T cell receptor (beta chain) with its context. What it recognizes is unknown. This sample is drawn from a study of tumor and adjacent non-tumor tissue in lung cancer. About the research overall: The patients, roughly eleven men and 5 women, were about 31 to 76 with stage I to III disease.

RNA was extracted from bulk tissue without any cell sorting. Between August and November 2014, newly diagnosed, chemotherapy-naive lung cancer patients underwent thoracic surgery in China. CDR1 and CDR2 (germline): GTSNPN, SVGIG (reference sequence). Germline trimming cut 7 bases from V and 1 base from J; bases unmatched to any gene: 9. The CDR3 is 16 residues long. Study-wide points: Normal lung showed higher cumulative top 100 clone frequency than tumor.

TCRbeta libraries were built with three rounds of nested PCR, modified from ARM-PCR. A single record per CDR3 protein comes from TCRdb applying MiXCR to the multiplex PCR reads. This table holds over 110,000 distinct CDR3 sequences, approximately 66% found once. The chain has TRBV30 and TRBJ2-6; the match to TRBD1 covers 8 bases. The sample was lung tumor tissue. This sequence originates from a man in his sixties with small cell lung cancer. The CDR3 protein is CASTTGETSGANVLTF. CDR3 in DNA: TGTGCCTCTACGACAGGGGAGACATCTGGGGCCAACGTCCTGACTTTC.